A single T cell receptor (beta chain) is shown here with its context. Per the original methods: Amplification with reference gene primers provided the estimates of nucleated cell counts. The protocol was immunoSEQ multiplex PCR, while the TCRdb copy is restricted to in-frame clones and leaves out a portion. V and J calls and clone size follow that table, whereas D and trimming were derived from the DNA. The sample shows 95,000 to 150,000 clones, less than 75% of them seen only once. The germline V gene encodes CDR1 WSHSY and CDR2 SAAADI. CDR3 length: 17 residues. V was trimmed by 3 bases and J by 4 bases, leaving 21 bases between them. This specimen belongs to a study of blood T cell repertoires in COVID-19. About the research overall: Samples representing acute and convalescent COVID-19 were sourced from the United States, Italy and Spain. T cells, B-cell-depleted T cells, or PBMCs provided the cDNA or gDNA that served as material.

This clonotype was obtained from a human donor with acute or convalescent COVID-19. The donor label of this sample is uncertain. The rearrangement links TRBV10-2 to TRBJ1-2; a weak D match, TRBD1 (6 bases). The material sequenced was peripheral blood. CDR3 in amino acids: CASSDPNLQGPIYGYTF. The CDR3 DNA sequence: TGCGCCAGCAGTGACCCCAACCTACAGGGACCGATCTATGGCTACACCTTC.